This T cell receptor (beta chain) was sequenced during a study of cytotoxic CD8 clonotypes in ibrutinib-treated CLL. General study findings and limits: Sustained-remission and progressing patients had unequal sampling times.

The protocol was immunoSEQ multiplex PCR, while the TCRdb copy is restricted to in-frame clones and leaves out a portion. The sample consists of approximately 280,000 clones, approximately 79% of them appearing once. This clone was recorded a few times. Its antigen is not identified. In germline, CDR1 is ENHRY, CDR2 SYGVKD. This CDR3 is built from 12 residues. Trimming took off 6 bases at V and 4 bases at J, with 9 bases between the two ends. The TCR sequence derives from a human donor with chronic lymphocytic leukemia. The V and J genes are TRBV10-3 and TRBJ1-2; D unresolved. The input for sequencing was PBMCs, taken at disease progression, from a patient treated with ibrutinib. The CDR3 protein is CAIRDVTYGYTF. The CDR3 nucleotides are TGTGCCATCAGGGACGTAACCTATGGCTACACCTTC.